Each of the 26 T cell receptor beta chains below was sequenced from the same sample in a study of T cell responses to AZD1222 COVID-19 vaccine. Method: immunoSEQ multiplex PCR; TCRdb's copy keeps in-frame clones and lacks some. The profile covers some 120,000 clones, with roughly 85% appearing a single time and 7.6% taken by the ten largest. The sample consisted of peripheral blood, taken on day 0 of AZD1222 vaccination. The receptors were sampled from an adult in good health.

The chain is built from TRBV6-2 or TRBV6-3 and TRBJ1-2; no clear D. CDR1 and CDR2 from the germline V gene are MNHEY and SVGEGT. Trimming took off 2 bases at V and 4 bases at J, with 8 bases between the two ends. The CDR3 has 13 residues. CDR3 in DNA: TGTGCCAGCAGTTACGAGCGGTTCTATGGCTACACCTTC. It yields the protein CASSYERFYGYTF.

This chain joins TRBV5-1 and TRBJ2-1, with D tentatively TRBD1 (7 bases). V lost 0 bases to trimming and J lost 0 bases, with 13 bases between them. Per the germline V gene, CDR1 is SGHRS and CDR2 is YFSETQ. This CDR3 has 17 residues. The CDR3 sequence: CASSLGQGLSSYNEQFF. CDR3 in DNA: TGCGCCAGCAGCTTGGGACAGGGACTGAGCTCCTACAATGAGCAGTTCTTC.

The chain couples TRBV6-5 to TRBJ2-7; D unresolved. The CDR3 is 13 amino acids. Per germline, CDR1 MNHEY and CDR2 SVGAGI. V dropped 6 bases and J dropped 3 bases, with 12 bases sitting between them. In DNA, the CDR3 is TGTGCCAGCAGACCTGTCCTAATCTACGAGCAGTACTTC. Its protein is CASRPVLIYEQYF.

About this clone itself: Other DNA sequences within the sample encode an identical CDR3. This sequence joins TRBV6-5 and TRBJ2-7, with a weak D call TRBD1 (5 bases). Per the germline V gene, CDR1 is MNHEY and CDR2 is SVGAGI. This CDR3 comprises 11 residues. Trimming took off 6 bases at V and 4 bases at J, with 7 bases between the two ends. CDR3 protein: CASRAGYEQYF. CDR3 nucleotide sequence: TGTGCCAGCAGAGCAGGGTACGAGCAGTACTTC.

This clone was counted once. The V call is TRBV2, the J call TRBJ1-5; weak D call: TRBD1 (6 bases). The CDR3 covers 14 residues. The germline V and J ends were trimmed by 5 bases and 2 bases, with 10 bases remaining between them. From germline, CDR1 is SNHLY and CDR2 FYNNEI. In DNA, the CDR3 is TGTGCCAGCAGTCTGAGGGGGGGCAATCAGCCCCAGCATTTT. This sequence encodes CASSLRGGNQPQHF.

The V and J genes are TRBV5-1 and TRBJ1-5; no firm D call. From germline, CDR1 is SGHRS and CDR2 YFSETQ. This CDR3 has 13 residues. Trimming took 7 bases from V and 3 from J, leaving 11 bases between them. The CDR3 bases are TGCGCCAGCCGGGAGGACTTCAATCAGCCCCAGCATTTT. Its translation is CASREDFNQPQHF.

V gene TRBV11-2 combines with J gene TRBJ2-7; D uncertain. CDR1 SGHAT and CDR2 FQNNGV come from the germline V gene. The CDR3 is 14 residues long. V was cut by 0 bases and J by 0 bases, with 6 bases left in between. CDR3 protein: CASSLEPNSYEQYF. For the CDR3, the DNA is TGTGCCAGCAGCTTAGAACCGAACTCCTACGAGCAGTACTTC. Filled out from reference TRBV11-2 and TRBJ2-7, the complete variable domain reads EAGVAQSPRYKIIEKRQSVAFWCNPISGHATLYWYQQILGQGPKLLIQFQNNGVVDDSQLPKDRFSAERLKGVDSTLKIQPAKLEDSAVYLCASSLEPNSYEQYFGPGTRLTVT.

J is TRBJ1-4 and V is TRBV12-5; D gene unclear. V was cut by 5 bases and J by 0 bases, with 10 bases left in between. The CDR3 extends over 15 amino acids. From germline, CDR1 is LGHNT and CDR2 FRNRAP. Here the CDR3 reads CASGIGGATNEKLFF. The CDR3 DNA reads as TGTGCTAGTGGTATCGGAGGAGCAACTAATGAAAAACTGTTTTTT.

J is TRBJ2-1 and V is TRBV6-6; 9 positions match TRBD1. V lost 6 bases to trimming and J lost 5 bases; unmatched junction nucleotides: 8. This CDR3 spans 15 amino acids. Germline-derived CDR1 and CDR2 are MNHNY and SVGAGI (reference sequence). CDR3 bases: TGTGCCAGCAGAAGCCGGGACAGGGTAGACAATGAGCAGTTCTTC. Its translation is CASRSRDRVDNEQFF.

The CDR3 nucleotides are TGTGCCAGCAGTGAAGTTCGGAACACCGGGGAGCTGTTTTTT. Residues: CASSEVRNTGELFF. This chain connects TRBV6-1 to TRBJ2-2; D remains ambiguous. Germline values: CDR1 MNHNS, CDR2 SASEGT. Trimming took off 1 base at V and 1 base at J, with 4 bases between the two ends. This CDR3 is 14 amino acids long.

This clone was seen only once. This chain links TRBV5-1 with TRBJ2-3; 7 nucleotides line up with TRBD2. Germline V gene data show CDR1 as SGHRS and CDR2 as YFSETQ. The CDR3 extends over 18 amino acids. The junction had 18 bases not matched to a gene; V was cut back by 3 bases and J by 5 bases. The CDR3 bases are TGCGCCAGCAGCTCCAACGCCGCGGCCGGGACGGGGGGAGATACGCAGTATTTT. Amino acid sequence: CASSSNAAAGTGGDTQYF. The variable domain in full, with the rest retrieved from reference TRBV5-1 and TRBJ2-3, is KAGVTQTPRYLIKTRGQQVTLSCSPISGHRSVSWYQQTPGQGLQFLFEYFSETQRNKGNFPGRFSGRQFSNSRSEMNVSTLELGDSALYLCASSSNAAAGTGGDTQYFGPGTRLTVL.

V is TRBV20-1 and J is TRBJ1-5; D possibly corresponds to TRBD1 (5 bases). Germline V gene sequence: CDR1 DFQATT, CDR2 SNEGSKA (reference sequence). Trimming took 3 bases from V and 1 from J, leaving 10 bases between them. The CDR3 runs to 14 residues. The DNA for the CDR3 is TGCAGTGCTAGTAGCCCAGGGAGCAATCAGCCCCAGCATTTT. This gives the protein CSASSPGSNQPQHF.

The chain is built from TRBV7-2 and TRBJ2-7; 10 nucleotides line up with TRBD1. The CDR3 contains 14 residues. V was pared by 3 bases and J by 7 bases, with 6 bases of the junction left unmatched. Germline CDR1 reads SGHTA; CDR2 reads FQGNSA. For the CDR3, the DNA is TGTGCCAGCAGCTTGGGACAGGGGTTGGGTGAGCAGTACTTC. Amino acid sequence: CASSLGQGLGEQYF.

This chain uses TRBV20-1 with TRBJ1-2; no firm D call. This CDR3 is 9 amino acids long. V was trimmed by 4 bases and J by 14 bases, leaving 11 bases between them. CDR1 and CDR2 from the germline V gene are DFQATT and SNEGSKA (reference sequence). The chain's CDR3 is CSATPGSTF. The CDR3, as DNA: TGCAGTGCTACTCCGGGCAGTACCTTC.

This rearrangement joins TRBV19 to TRBJ2-1; 12 bases agree with TRBD2. Germline V CDR1 and CDR2: LNHDA, SQIVND (reference sequence). J was trimmed by 1 base and V by 5 bases; bases with no gene match: 9. The CDR3 consists of 18 residues. As DNA, the CDR3 is TGTGCCAGTAGTCCCGGACTAGCGGGATTAAGGTCCTACAATGAGCAGTTCTTC. Translation: CASSPGLAGLRSYNEQFF.

The V and J genes are TRBV12-5 and TRBJ2-7, with D perhaps TRBD2 (5 bases). V was trimmed by 10 bases and J by 9 bases, leaving 10 bases between them. Germline lookup yields CDR1 LGHNT and CDR2 FRNRAP. This CDR3 comprises 9 residues. The CDR3 sequence is CAISRGQYF. CDR3 coding DNA: TGTGCTATCTCCCGGGGGCAGTACTTC.

The CDR3 nucleotides are TGTGCCAGCAGCTCATCCAGGGGGCGCGTGGGCGGCTACACCTTC. This encodes CASSSSRGRVGGYTF. The gene calls are TRBV7-8 and TRBJ1-2, with 8 positions matching TRBD1. This CDR3 region has 15 residues. Germline-derived CDR1 and CDR2 are SGHVS and FQNEAQ. V shed 4 bases and J 8 bases; nucleotides not matched to a gene: 12.

The chain uses TRBV28 and TRBJ2-3, with 8 bases fitting TRBD1. Germline V lookup: CDR1 MDHEN, CDR2 SYDVKM. The CDR3 is made up of 14 amino acids. Trimming took 8 bases from V and 4 from J; bases not matched to a gene: 8. The CDR3 region is CASATTGGADTQYF. The CDR3 DNA reads TGTGCCAGCGCCACTACAGGGGGAGCAGATACGCAGTATTTT.

The chain employs TRBV19 and TRBJ1-1; D uncertain. V dropped 10 bases and J dropped 0 bases, with 12 bases sitting between them. Germline V gives CDR1 LNHDA, CDR2 SQIVND (reference sequence). CDR3 length equals 13 residues. The CDR3 loop reads CATQGRMNTEAFF. The CDR3 DNA reads as TGTGCCACCCAAGGCCGGATGAACACTGAAGCTTTCTTT.

V is TRBV9 and J is TRBJ1-2; D is undetermined. The CDR3 extends over 13 amino acids. Trimming removed 0 bases at V and 8 bases at J, with 11 bases between. Looked up from germline, CDR1 is SGDLS and CDR2 is YYNGEE. CDR3 sequence: CASSVVEGWGYTF. The CDR3 DNA is TGTGCCAGCAGCGTAGTAGAAGGTTGGGGCTACACCTTC.

The chain joins TRBV6-6 to TRBJ1-1; D remains unclear. V was shortened by 2 bases and J by 2 bases, with 6 bases between the two germline ends. The CDR3 covers 13 residues. Germline V gene sequence: CDR1 MNHNY, CDR2 SVGAGI (reference sequence). CDR3 region: CASSYEGNTEAFF. DNA of the CDR3: TGTGCCAGCAGTTACGAGGGAAACACTGAAGCTTTCTTT.

The J gene is TRBJ1-5, the V gene TRBV6-2 or TRBV6-3; the match to TRBD1 covers 10 bases. Trimming cost V 4 bases and J 6 bases; bases outside gene matches: 12. The CDR3 runs to 17 residues. Germline V CDR1 and CDR2: MNHEY, SVGEGT. CDR3 in amino acids: CASSLFTGTGDTQPQHF. The DNA for the CDR3 is TGTGCCAGCAGTTTATTTACCGGGACAGGGGATACTCAGCCCCAGCATTTT.

The chain is built from TRBV6-4 and TRBJ1-2, with 11 bases identical to TRBD1. Germline CDR1 reads MRHNA; CDR2 reads SNTAGT. V shed 5 bases, J shed 5 bases, and the junction held 1 base outside the gene matches. The CDR3 spans 13 residues. The CDR3 loop is CASSWDRGYGYTF. CDR3 DNA: TGTGCCAGCAGTTGGGACAGGGGGTATGGCTACACCTTC.

The V and J genes are TRBV27 and TRBJ1-1; 7 positions agree with TRBD1. The ends lost 5 bases at V and 0 bases at J; junction bases unmatched: 3. CDR3 length equals 14 residues. Per germline, CDR1 MNHEY and CDR2 SMNVEV (reference sequence). The CDR3: CASSKTGLNTEAFF. CDR3 bases: TGTGCCAGCAGTAAGACAGGGTTGAACACTGAAGCTTTCTTT.

The V call is TRBV21-1, the J call TRBJ1-2. TRBV21-1 is tagged as a pseudogene. The CDR3 has 12 amino acids. The CDR3 region has the DNA TGTGCCAGCAGCAAAGGAGGAGGTGGCTACACCTTC. Protein product: CASSKGGGGYTF.

The V and J genes are TRBV27 and TRBJ2-3, with D unclear. Trimming removed 4 bases from V and 4 bases from J, with 12 bases in between. In germline, CDR1 is MNHEY, CDR2 SMNVEV (reference sequence). CDR3 length equals 14 residues. The DNA for the CDR3 is TGTGCCAGCAGTTCCCGAGCCCGAGCAGATACGCAGTATTTT. Translation gives CASSSRARADTQYF.